A single sample is the source of the 3 T cell receptor beta chains below, sequenced in a study of early T cells in non-severe SARS-CoV-2 infection. TCRdb itself ran the 5' RACE reads through MiXCR, one entry per CDR3 protein. Found here are about 21,000 distinct CDR3 sequences, about 4.9% of them singletons; the top ten hold over 4.5%. The sample was whole blood. These receptors came from an adult who was a healthcare worker with PCR-confirmed SARS-CoV-2 infection or an uninfected control (not recorded which).

This chain links TRBV7-9 with TRBJ2-7; possibly TRBD1 for D (6 bases). V lost 4 bases and J 2 bases, leaving 15 bases between the germline ends. The CDR3 runs to 15 residues. The germline CDR1 and CDR2 sequences are SEHNR and FQNEAQ (reference sequence). The CDR3, as DNA: TGTGCCAGCAGCTACCGACAGGATCCCCCCTACGAGCAGTACTTC. Its translation: CASSYRQDPPYEQYF.

The chain uses TRBV4-1 and TRBJ1-2; 10 bases are shared with TRBD1. CDR1 is MGHRA, CDR2 YSYEKL, per germline. The CDR3 has 15 amino acids. V shed 4 bases, J shed 3 bases, and the junction held 5 bases outside the gene matches. CDR3 sequence (DNA): TGCGCCAGCAGCCCCGGACAGGGGGGGTACTATGGCTACACCTTC. Protein product: CASSPGQGGYYGYTF.

This clonotype was counted ten times or more. This chain uses TRBV20-1 with TRBJ1-1, with TRBD1 identical over 7 bases. CDR1 is DFQATT and CDR2 is SNEGSKA in the germline V gene (reference sequence). CDR3 length: 12 amino acids. J lost 3 bases, V lost 2 bases, and 0 bases had no gene match. The CDR3 sequence is CSARQGDTEAFF. The CDR3 DNA is TGCAGTGCTAGACAGGGGGACACTGAAGCTTTCTTT.